This T cell receptor beta chain was found in a study of tumor and adjacent non-tumor tissue in lung cancer. This clonotype was detected a few times. This sample's RNA came from whole unsorted tissue. TCRbeta libraries were built with three rounds of nested PCR, modified from ARM-PCR. MiXCR, run by TCRdb on the multiplex PCR reads, gives a single entry per CDR3 protein. Counted here are roughly 150,000 distinct CDR3 sequences, roughly 70% occurring once; the ten biggest clones make up 15% to 20%. This CDR3 spans 16 amino acids. The ends were cut back, 0 bases at V and 10 bases at J, with 19 bases in the middle.

This TCR was sampled from a man aged 60 to 75 with small cell lung cancer. Sample: lung tumor tissue. The rearrangement links TRBV12-3 or TRBV12-4 to TRBJ1-5, with D possibly TRBD1 on 5 matching bases. CDR3 nucleotide sequence: TGTGCCAGCAGTTTAGCGCTGAACAGGCCCGGGGAACCCCAGCATTTT. This encodes CASSLALNRPGEPQHF.